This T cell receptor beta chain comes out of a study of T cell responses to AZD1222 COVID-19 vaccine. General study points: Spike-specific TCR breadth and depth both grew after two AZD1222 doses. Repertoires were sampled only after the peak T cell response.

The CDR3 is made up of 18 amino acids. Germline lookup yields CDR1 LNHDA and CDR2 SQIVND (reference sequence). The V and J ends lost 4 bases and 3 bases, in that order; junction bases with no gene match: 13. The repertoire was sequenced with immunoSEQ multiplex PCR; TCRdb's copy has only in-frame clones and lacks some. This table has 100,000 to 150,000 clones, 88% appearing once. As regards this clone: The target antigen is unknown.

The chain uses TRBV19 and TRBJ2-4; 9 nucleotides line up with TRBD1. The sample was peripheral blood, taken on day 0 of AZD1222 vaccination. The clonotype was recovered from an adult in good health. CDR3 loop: CASSSPGGQGGVKNIQYF. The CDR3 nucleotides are TGTGCCAGTAGTAGCCCCGGGGGACAGGGAGGGGTCAAAAACATTCAGTACTTC.